The rows below give T cell receptor beta chains drawn from one sample of a study of blood T cells in healthy people across ages. TCRdb itself ran the 5' RACE reads through MiXCR, one entry per CDR3 protein. The top ten hold approximately 10% of the sample, which has around 1.5 million distinct CDR3 sequences, around 36% seen once. Sequenced sample: blood. These receptors were obtained from a young woman in good health. Each CDR3 is given with its conserved first and last residue. D genes are given only for firm matches. The size entry is marked missing in some rows and otherwise reads once, few, many or a size class.

V gene: TRBV9
D gene: .
J gene: TRBJ2-3
clone size: few
CDR3 protein: CASSLLGLHTDTQYF
CDR3 DNA: TGTGCCAGCAGCCTTCTTGGACTGCACACAGATACGCAGTATTTT

V gene: TRBV15
D gene: TRBD2
J gene: TRBJ2-1
clone size: few
CDR3 protein: CATSRGLAGYNEQFF
CDR3 DNA: TGTGCCACCAGCAGAGGACTAGCGGGGTACAATGAGCAGTTCTTC

V gene: TRBV9
D gene: TRBD1
J gene: TRBJ2-7
clone size: .
CDR3 protein: CASSVDRVTGNEQYF
CDR3 DNA: TGTGCCAGCAGCGTTGACAGGGTCACTGGCAACGAGCAGTACTTC

V gene: TRBV5-1
D gene: .
J gene: TRBJ2-3
clone size: .
CDR3 protein: CASSFQQAYTDTQYF
CDR3 DNA: TGCGCCAGCAGCTTTCAACAGGCCTACACAGATACGCAGTATTTT

V gene: TRBV28
D gene: TRBD2
J gene: TRBJ2-7
clone size: .
CDR3 protein: CASSTSRTSTSSRTREQYF
CDR3 DNA: TGTGCCAGCAGTACGTCAAGGACATCCACAAGCTCTAGGACTAGGGAGCAGTACTTC

V gene: TRBV2
D gene: .
J gene: TRBJ1-1
clone size: .
CDR3 protein: CASSPTGQKPAFF
CDR3 DNA: TGTGCCAGCAGCCCGACCGGCCAGAAACCAGCTTTCTTT

V gene: TRBV28
D gene: .
J gene: TRBJ2-7
clone size: .
CDR3 protein: CASSLLGGAGLREQYF
CDR3 DNA: TGTGCCAGCAGTTTGCTTGGGGGCGCAGGGCTACGAGAGCAGTACTTC

V gene: TRBV6-6
D gene: .
J gene: TRBJ1-1
clone size: .
CDR3 protein: CASSYSTGQEAFF
CDR3 DNA: TGTGCCAGCAGTTACTCGACCGGACAAGAAGCTTTCTTT

V gene: TRBV3-1
D gene: TRBD2
J gene: TRBJ2-3
clone size: few
CDR3 protein: CASSRLAGIGDTQYF
CDR3 DNA: TGTGCCAGCAGCCGACTAGCGGGAATTGGAGATACGCAGTATTTT

V gene: TRBV20-1
D gene: .
J gene: TRBJ2-7
clone size: .
CDR3 protein: CSPYGQHSYEQYF
CDR3 DNA: TGCAGTCCGTACGGCCAACACTCTTACGAGCAGTACTTC

V gene: TRBV29-1
D gene: .
J gene: TRBJ2-7
clone size: few
CDR3 protein: CSVAGPWGSYEQYF
CDR3 DNA: TGCAGCGTTGCCGGCCCATGGGGTTCCTACGAGCAGTACTTC

V gene: TRBV13
D gene: .
J gene: TRBJ1-4
clone size: .
CDR3 protein: CASSGDRGGGRSNEKLFF
CDR3 DNA: TGTGCCAGCAGCGGCGACAGAGGCGGGGGGCGTTCGAATGAAAAACTGTTTTTT

V gene: TRBV29-1
D gene: .
J gene: TRBJ2-3
clone size: few
CDR3 protein: CSGQVWVGTDTQYF
CDR3 DNA: TGCAGCGGGCAGGTTTGGGTGGGCACAGATACGCAGTATTTT

V gene: TRBV6-5
D gene: .
J gene: TRBJ2-2
clone size: .
CDR3 protein: CASRGLGSTGELFF
CDR3 DNA: TGTGCCAGCAGAGGGCTGGGGTCCACCGGGGAGCTGTTTTTT

V gene: TRBV12-3/TRBV12-4
D gene: .
J gene: TRBJ2-1
clone size: .
CDR3 protein: CASSLTRNSEQFF
CDR3 DNA: TGTGCCAGCAGTCTAACCAGAAACAGTGAGCAGTTCTTC

V gene: TRBV7-2
D gene: .
J gene: TRBJ1-1
clone size: once
CDR3 protein: CASSWAGGSTEAFF
CDR3 DNA: TGTGCCAGCAGCTGGGCCGGGGGGAGCACTGAAGCTTTCTTT

V gene: TRBV10-1
D gene: TRBD2
J gene: TRBJ2-7
clone size: .
CDR3 protein: CASNPGGSSYEQYF
CDR3 DNA: TGCGCCAGCAACCCCGGGGGGAGCTCCTACGAGCAGTACTTC

V gene: TRBV20-1
D gene: .
J gene: TRBJ1-2
clone size: .
CDR3 protein: CSASPPLWRVNYGYTF
CDR3 DNA: TGCAGTGCTAGCCCCCCCCTCTGGCGAGTAAACTATGGCTACACCTTC

V gene: TRBV5-6
D gene: .
J gene: TRBJ2-7
clone size: few
CDR3 protein: CASSLVDTSEQYF
CDR3 DNA: TGTGCCAGCAGCTTAGTAGATACTAGCGAGCAGTACTTC

V gene: TRBV12-3/TRBV12-4
D gene: TRBD2
J gene: TRBJ2-1
clone size: few
CDR3 protein: CASSWGGGGTYNEQFF
CDR3 DNA: TGTGCCAGCAGTTGGGGCGGGGGGGGAACCTACAATGAGCAGTTCTTC

V gene: TRBV7-9
D gene: .
J gene: TRBJ1-1
clone size: .
CDR3 protein: CASSLISGSPMNTEAFF
CDR3 DNA: TGTGCCAGCAGCTTAATCTCCGGCTCCCCCATGAACACTGAAGCTTTCTTT

V gene: TRBV12-3/TRBV12-4
D gene: .
J gene: TRBJ1-2
clone size: .
CDR3 protein: CASSIPGTFYGYTF
CDR3 DNA: TGTGCCAGCAGTATACCCGGGACCTTCTATGGCTACACCTTC

V gene: TRBV28
D gene: TRBD1
J gene: TRBJ2-3
clone size: .
CDR3 protein: CASSSHGTATDTQYF
CDR3 DNA: TGTGCCAGCAGTTCCCACGGGACAGCCACAGATACGCAGTATTTT

V gene: TRBV7-2
D gene: TRBD1
J gene: TRBJ2-1
clone size: .
CDR3 protein: CASSLVRGLYNERFF
CDR3 DNA: TGTGCCAGCAGCTTAGTCAGGGGGCTCTACAATGAGCGGTTCTTC

V gene: TRBV20-1
D gene: TRBD1
J gene: TRBJ2-7
clone size: few
CDR3 protein: CSAPGQGFYEQYF
CDR3 DNA: TGCAGTGCCCCGGGACAGGGCTTCTACGAGCAGTACTTC

V gene: TRBV24-1
D gene: TRBD1
J gene: TRBJ2-7
clone size: .
CDR3 protein: CATSDPQGDPYEQYF
CDR3 DNA: TGTGCCACCAGTGATCCCCAGGGGGATCCCTACGAGCAGTACTTC

V gene: TRBV6-5
D gene: .
J gene: TRBJ2-2
clone size: few
CDR3 protein: CASSYLAGRSPPGELFF
CDR3 DNA: TGTGCCAGCAGTTATTTGGCGGGCAGATCCCCCCCCGGGGAGCTGTTTTTT

V gene: TRBV27
D gene: .
J gene: TRBJ2-7
clone size: many
CDR3 protein: CASSLSGRSYEQYF
CDR3 DNA: TGTGCCAGCAGCTTAAGCGGCCGCTCCTACGAGCAGTACTTC

V gene: TRBV28
D gene: .
J gene: TRBJ2-7
clone size: few
CDR3 protein: CASSVGRDGGPDGEQYF
CDR3 DNA: TGTGCCAGCAGTGTGGGTCGGGACGGAGGGCCGGATGGCGAGCAGTACTTC

V gene: TRBV5-1
D gene: .
J gene: TRBJ2-2
clone size: .
CDR3 protein: CASSGSSTNTGELFF
CDR3 DNA: TGCGCCAGCAGCGGGAGTAGTACCAACACCGGGGAGCTGTTTTTT

V gene: TRBV30
D gene: .
J gene: TRBJ2-7
clone size: .
CDR3 protein: CAWSVRNKNYEQYF
CDR3 DNA: TGTGCCTGGAGTGTACGGAACAAAAACTACGAGCAGTACTTC

V gene: TRBV13
D gene: .
J gene: TRBJ2-7
clone size: few
CDR3 protein: CASSLSGGVMYEQYF
CDR3 DNA: TGTGCCAGCAGCTTATCCGGGGGTGTAATGTACGAGCAGTACTTC

V gene: TRBV7-8
D gene: TRBD2
J gene: TRBJ2-2
clone size: .
CDR3 protein: CASSLGDYLTGELFF
CDR3 DNA: TGTGCCAGCAGCCTTGGGGACTACCTAACCGGGGAGCTGTTTTTT

V gene: TRBV12-3/TRBV12-4
D gene: .
J gene: TRBJ2-1
clone size: .
CDR3 protein: CATRGALYNEQFF
CDR3 DNA: TGTGCCACACGGGGGGCCCTCTACAATGAGCAGTTCTTC

V gene: TRBV25-1
D gene: TRBD2
J gene: TRBJ2-2
clone size: .
CDR3 protein: CASSDKGLAVGYTGELFF
CDR3 DNA: TGTGCCAGCAGTGATAAGGGACTAGCGGTCGGTTACACCGGGGAGCTGTTTTTT

V gene: TRBV12-3/TRBV12-4
D gene: TRBD2
J gene: TRBJ2-5
clone size: once
CDR3 protein: CASSPRTSGSEQYF
CDR3 DNA: TGTGCCAGCAGTCCTCGGACTAGCGGGAGTGAGCAGTACTTC

V gene: TRBV29-1
D gene: .
J gene: TRBJ2-3
clone size: .
CDR3 protein: CSVDLGAEDTQYF
CDR3 DNA: TGCAGCGTTGATTTGGGGGCTGAAGATACGCAGTATTTT

V gene: TRBV3-1
D gene: .
J gene: TRBJ1-1
clone size: .
CDR3 protein: CASGSLTAWDVDTEAFF
CDR3 DNA: TGTGCCAGCGGATCGTTGACCGCTTGGGACGTGGACACTGAAGCTTTCTTT

V gene: TRBV7-2
D gene: .
J gene: TRBJ1-1
clone size: few
CDR3 protein: CASSLDVGLEAFF
CDR3 DNA: TGTGCCAGCAGCTTAGATGTAGGACTAGAAGCTTTCTTT

V gene: TRBV2
D gene: .
J gene: TRBJ1-5
clone size: .
CDR3 protein: CASSVGGGSFQPQHF
CDR3 DNA: TGTGCCAGCAGTGTGGGGGGCGGTTCATTTCAGCCCCAGCATTTT

V gene: TRBV4-2
D gene: TRBD2
J gene: TRBJ2-1
clone size: .
CDR3 protein: CASSQALSSGGRYNEQFF
CDR3 DNA: TGTGCCAGCAGCCAAGCACTCTCTAGCGGGGGTCGATACAATGAGCAGTTCTTC

V gene: TRBV10-3
D gene: TRBD2
J gene: TRBJ2-3
clone size: .
CDR3 protein: CAISDLPGGGADRRRSTDTQYF
CDR3 DNA: TGTGCCATCAGTGACCTTCCAGGCGGGGGGGCCGACCGGCGCCGGAGCACAGATACGCAGTATTTT